What follows are 13 T cell receptor beta chains derived from one specimen sequenced in a study of CD8+ T cells in alopecia areata (dated by TCRdb to the late 2010s). The library was built by means of the immunoSEQ multiplex PCR assay. To provide template for TCR sequencing, every sample had RNA extracted and reverse transcribed into cDNA. TCRdb took over this immuneACCESS table, retaining in-frame rearrangements with V and J assigned. Such tables are incomplete; in checked studies, under half of the missing clones stem from an unresolved V gene, and the remainder is unexplained. A total of 120,000 or so clones appear in this sample, about 46% of them only once. The ten largest clonotypes hold over 9.5% of the sample. What was sequenced was NKG2D-low CD8+ T cells sorted from blood. Reading the label with the study, this specimen's cell subset or site is: sorted CD8+ NKG2D-low blood T cells. These receptors were taken from a human donor with alopecia areata.

The CDR3 sequence is CASSPGTSLQYF. CDR3 coding DNA: TGTGCCAGCAGCCCTGGGACTAGCCTACAGTATTTT. The rearrangement joins TRBV5-6 to TRBJ2-3; 9 bases are a match to TRBD2. The CDR3 consists of 12 residues. Germline loops: CDR1 SGHDT, CDR2 YYEEEE. With 4 bases clipped from V and 12 bases from J, the junction kept 6 bases outside the gene matches.

This chain links TRBV29-1 with TRBJ2-1; D remains unclear. Trimming cost V 1 base and J 0 bases, with 7 bases left between them. Germline V gene lookup returns CDR1 SQVTM and CDR2 ANQGSEA. The CDR3 has 14 amino acids. The CDR3 DNA follows: TGCAGCGTTGAAGGCGCGCGCTCCTACAATGAGCAGTTCTTC. This translates into CSVEGARSYNEQFF.

This chain joins TRBV27 and TRBJ2-7, with 10 bases matching TRBD2. Germline CDR1 and CDR2: MNHEY and SMNVEV (reference sequence). With 3 bases clipped from V and 1 base from J, the junction kept 3 bases outside the gene matches. CDR3 length equals 15 residues. The CDR3 protein is CASSLSSGGSYEQYF. In DNA form, the CDR3 reads TGTGCCAGCAGTTTGAGTAGCGGGGGGTCCTACGAGCAGTACTTC.

The sample holds a few counts of this clone. The V and J genes are TRBV28 and TRBJ2-1; 10 nucleotides agree with TRBD2. Germline V lookup: CDR1 MDHEN, CDR2 SYDVKM. The CDR3 is 15 amino acids. The V segment lost 4 bases and the J segment 5 bases; nucleotides outside the gene matches: 5. CDR3 DNA sequence: TGTGCCAGCAGTTCTCGACTAGCGGGTGACAATGAGCAGTTCTTC. It is translated as CASSSRLAGDNEQFF.

V is TRBV29-1 and J is TRBJ2-1, with D tentatively TRBD1 or TRBD2 (6 bases each). Germline V CDR1 and CDR2: SQVTM, ANQGSEA. Trimming stripped 1 base from V and 8 bases from J, with 18 bases between. The CDR3 is 15 residues long. CDR3 nucleotides: TGCAGCGTTGAAGGGTATAGGGGGGAGGTGGATGAGCAGTTCTTC. As protein: CSVEGYRGEVDEQFF.

This clone was counted once. In DNA form, the CDR3 reads TGTGCCAGCAGCTGGGACAATGAGCAGTTCTTC. This encodes CASSWDNEQFF. This sequence joins TRBV11-2 and TRBJ2-1, with D uncertain. Germline V gives CDR1 SGHAT, CDR2 FQNNGV. The CDR3 length is 11 residues. Between the trimmed V and J ends, which lost 4 bases and 5 bases, there was a span of 3 bases.

With respect to this clone: This sample includes further DNA sequences coding for the same CDR3. The chain has TRBV29-1 and TRBJ2-5; maybe TRBD2 (6 bases). Germline CDR1 and CDR2: SQVTM and ANQGSEA. The CDR3 runs 12 residues. Trimming stripped 3 bases from V and 2 bases from J, with 7 bases between. This chain's CDR3 is CSVEEGQETQYF. The CDR3, as DNA: TGCAGCGTTGAGGAGGGGCAAGAGACCCAGTACTTC.

This clone came up a few times. Possible read error: a much larger clone is one base away. The chain links TRBV7-9 to TRBJ2-7; TRBD1 is a possible D gene (6 bases). The ends were cut back, 5 bases at V and 5 bases at J, with 7 bases in the middle. This CDR3 contains 11 residues. Germline assignment: CDR1 SEHNR and CDR2 FQNEAQ (reference sequence). The CDR3 DNA is TGTGCCAGCAGCAAGGGGGACGAGCAGTACTTC. This translates into CASSKGDEQYF.

This clone occurred a few times. The rearrangement joins TRBV28 to TRBJ2-7; TRBD1 is a possible D gene (6 bases). Trimming cost V 7 bases and J 2 bases, with 12 bases left between them. Germline CDR1 reads MDHEN; CDR2 reads SYDVKM. This CDR3 comprises 13 residues. The CDR3 loop is CASTPRTAYEQYF. CDR3 DNA: TGTGCCAGCACGCCCAGGACAGCCTACGAGCAGTACTTC.

This clone was counted between two and nine times. Additional DNA sequences in this sample encode the identical CDR3. This chain uses TRBV29-1 with TRBJ2-1, with 8 bases fitting TRBD2. The CDR3 is 14 residues long. J gave up 9 bases and V 3 bases, and 10 bases lay outside the gene matches. Per the germline V gene, CDR1 is SQVTM and CDR2 is ANQGSEA. CDR3 DNA sequence: TGCAGCGTTGATGCGGCGGGAGGAGCGGGTGAGCAGTTCTTC. It encodes CSVDAAGGAGEQFF.

This chain uses TRBV6-5 with TRBJ2-1, with D possibly matching TRBD1 (5 bases). V lost 2 bases and J 10 bases, leaving 9 bases between the germline ends. CDR3 length: 12 amino acids. The germline V gene encodes CDR1 MNHEY and CDR2 SVGAGI. This CDR3 is CASSYSKGEQFF. The CDR3 DNA is TGTGCCAGCAGTTACAGTAAGGGGGAGCAGTTCTTC.

This clone was counted once. This chain connects TRBV30 to TRBJ2-7; maybe TRBD2 (8 bases). CDR3 length: 15 amino acids. CDR1 is GTSNPN, CDR2 SVGIG, per germline (reference sequence). Between the trimmed V and J ends, which lost 1 base and 5 bases, there was a span of 18 bases. The CDR3 nucleotides are TGTGCCTGGAGTGAATCGCCGGGAGGGGGCCACGAGCAGTACTTC. It codes for CAWSESPGGGHEQYF.

A few counts support this clone. The chain recombines TRBV29-1 with TRBJ2-7; 8 bases match TRBD1. Trimming at V came to 1 base and at J to 6 bases, leaving 11 bases not matched to a gene. Germline V gene sequence: CDR1 SQVTM, CDR2 ANQGSEA. The CDR3 is 15 residues long. CDR3 region: CSVEAPVETGVEQYF. DNA for the CDR3: TGCAGCGTTGAAGCCCCGGTCGAGACAGGGGTCGAGCAGTACTTC.